This T cell receptor (beta chain) was documented in a study of cytomegalovirus exposure and HLA in healthy donors. The CDR3 sequence is 15 residues long. Germline-derived CDR1 and CDR2 are MNHNS and SASEGT. Trimming cost V 4 bases and J 4 bases, with 16 bases left between them. Comments on this clone: Its cognate antigen is unknown.

Overall study findings and caveats: Reportedly, HLA-A and HLA-B alleles of most subjects were accurately predicted from TCR beta. The study put 150 or so TCR beta chains on its list as cytomegalovirus-associated. The analysis excluded some indistinguishable V segments, including TRBV6-2 and TRBV6-3. On later analysis, the bulk of CMV-associated TCR beta chains appeared to be HLA-restricted.

PCR used 60 Vbeta primers and 13 Jbeta primers. TCRdb's table, derived via immunoSEQ multiplex PCR, lists solely in-frame clones and lacks some. Among 150,000 to 200,000 clones listed, around 84% were seen once. The receptor's source is a middle-aged man in good health and CMV-seropositive. The V and J genes are TRBV6-1 and TRBJ1-2, with D unclear. Sequenced: PBMCs. For the CDR3, the DNA is TGTGCCAGCAGTGTACCAACGCCCAGGATCTATGGCTACACCTTC. This translates into CASSVPTPRIYGYTF.